The rows below give T cell receptor beta chains drawn from one sample of a study of CD8+ T cells in alopecia areata. The table came from immunoSEQ multiplex PCR; TCRdb's copy has only in-frame clones and leaves some out. This sample yields about 91,000 clones, of which under 45% are seen a single time; 0.7% to 0.95% belongs to the top ten. Sequencing was carried out using CD4+ T cells sorted from blood. The receptors were sampled from a human donor with alopecia areata. Each CDR3 is given with its conserved first and last residue. The order of the fields is V gene, clone size, D gene, J gene, CDR3 DNA, CDR3 protein. D genes are given only for firm matches. The size entry is marked missing in some rows and otherwise reads once, few, many or a size class.

>TRBV25-1|once|TRBD2|TRBJ2-7
TGTGCCAGCAGACCGGGACTAGCGGGAGGCGAGCAGTACTTC
CASRPGLAGGEQYF
>TRBV5-1|NA|NA|TRBJ2-1
TGCGCCAGCAGCTTGACGGGTACTTACAATGAGCAGTTCTTC
CASSLTGTYNEQFF
>TRBV29-1|NA|NA|TRBJ1-3
TGCAGCGTTTATTTAGACGACTCTGGAAACACCATATATTTT
CSVYLDDSGNTIYF
>TRBV28|NA|NA|TRBJ2-3
TGTGCCAGCAGTTTATCCGCGGAGGGCCGCACAGATACGCAGTATTTT
CASSLSAEGRTDTQYF
>TRBV28|few|TRBD2|TRBJ2-1
TGTGCCAGCCGGACTAGCGAGCGCTCCTACAATGAGCAGTTCTTC
CASRTSERSYNEQFF
>TRBV5-1|NA|TRBD1|TRBJ2-3
TGCGCCAGCAGCTTGGCCGGGACAGAATCAGATACGCAGTATTTT
CASSLAGTESDTQYF
>TRBV7-9|NA|NA|TRBJ1-1
TGTGCCAGCAGCTCCGTAGACACTGAAGCTTTCTTT
CASSSVDTEAFF
>TRBV29-1|NA|TRBD1|TRBJ1-2
TGCAGCGTGACCTCCGGACAGGGGGGCTATGGCTACACCTTC
CSVTSGQGGYGYTF
>TRBV5-1|NA|TRBD1|TRBJ1-2
TGCGCCAGCAGCTTGGAGGGACAGGGCTATGGCTACACCTTC
CASSLEGQGYGYTF
>TRBV29-1|NA|NA|TRBJ2-7
TGCAGCGTTGAAGATCCGGGAGAGCAGTACTTC
CSVEDPGEQYF
>TRBV29-1|NA|NA|TRBJ2-7
TGCAGCGTTTCGGGCACCGTCTCCTACGAGCAGTACTTC
CSVSGTVSYEQYF
>TRBV4-1|NA|TRBD1|TRBJ2-4
TGCGCCAGCAGCCAAGAAGGACAGGGGGCGAACATTCAGTACTTC
CASSQEGQGANIQYF
>TRBV15|few|TRBD2|TRBJ2-7
TGTGCCACCAGCAGAGATCGGGCTAGCGGTACCTCCTACGAGCAGTACTTC
CATSRDRASGTSYEQYF
>TRBV29-1|NA|NA|TRBJ2-1
TGCAGCGTTGAGGGACATCGATCCTACAATGAGCAGTTCTTC
CSVEGHRSYNEQFF
>TRBV30|NA|TRBD1|TRBJ1-5
TGTGCCTGGAGGGAGGACAGGAATCAGCCCCAGCATTTT
CAWREDRNQPQHF
>TRBV28|NA|NA|TRBJ2-2
TGTGCCAGCAGTCCCCGAGACACCGGGGAGCTGTTTTTT
CASSPRDTGELFF
>TRBV4-1|NA|TRBD1|TRBJ2-2
TGCGCCAGCAGGGACAGGGGGCCCGGGGAGCTGTTTTTT
CASRDRGPGELFF
>TRBV27|NA|TRBD2|TRBJ2-5
TGTGCCACCCGACTAGCAGACCAAGAGACCCAGTACTTC
CATRLADQETQYF
>TRBV7-8|NA|TRBD1|TRBJ2-1
TGTGCCAGCAGCTCGATTAGGGGGCGCAATGAGCAGTTCTTC
CASSSIRGRNEQFF
>TRBV29-1|NA|NA|TRBJ2-1
TGCAGCGGTCTAAAGAATGTGGGGGGCAATGAGCAGTTCTTC
CSGLKNVGGNEQFF
>TRBV29-1|NA|NA|TRBJ2-1
TGCAGCGTTGAACGGACTAACAAGCAGTTCTTC
CSVERTNKQFF
>TRBV29-1|once|TRBD2|TRBJ2-2
TGCAGCGCCGGGACTAGCGGCACCGGGGAGCTGTTTTTT
CSAGTSGTGELFF
>TRBV2|NA|NA|TRBJ2-1
TGTGCCAGCGCCTTCGTAAGGGAGCAGTTCTTC
CASAFVREQFF